The 30 T cell receptor beta chains reported below all come from one sample, sequenced in a study of blood T cell repertoires in COVID-19. Libraries were prepared by immunoSEQ multiplex PCR; TCRdb keeps only in-frame clonotypes and omits some of them. The sample contains fewer than 200,000 clones, around 86% of which appear only once. The sample comprised peripheral blood. The receptors shown here come from a man aged 50 to 60 with active or convalescent COVID-19.

This sequence joins TRBV19 and TRBJ1-5; 8 positions match TRBD1. V was clipped by 5 bases and J by 3 bases; unmatched bases: 3. Germline CDR1 is LNHDA and CDR2 is SQIVND (reference sequence). The length of the CDR3 is 14 residues. CDR3 region: CASSRQGLNQPQHF. The CDR3 bases are TGTGCCAGTAGTCGACAGGGGCTCAATCAGCCCCAGCATTTT. The full variable domain, its missing parts supplied by reference TRBV19 and TRBJ1-5, is DGGITQSPKYLFRKEGQNVTLSCEQNLNHDAMYWYRQDPGQGLRLIYYSQIVNDFQKGDIAEGYSVSREKKESFPLTVTSAQKNPTAFYLCASSRQGLNQPQHFGDGTRLSIL.

The CDR3 DNA follows: TGCAGCGTTGAACGGGGTCCCCCTTTCACAGATACGCAGTATTTT. Its protein is CSVERGPPFTDTQYF. This rearrangement joins TRBV29-1 to TRBJ2-3; the D gene is possibly TRBD2 (5 bases). Germline loops: CDR1 SQVTM, CDR2 ANQGSEA. Deletions cut 2 bases from V and 2 bases from J, with 14 bases between. There are 15 residues in the CDR3.

The J gene is TRBJ2-7, the V gene TRBV5-6; D perhaps matches TRBD1 (5 bases). Germline loops: CDR1 SGHDT, CDR2 YYEEEE. Trimming cost V 0 bases and J 5 bases, with 9 bases left between them. This CDR3 contains 13 residues. The CDR3 reads CASSLGRTNEQYF. For the CDR3, the DNA is TGTGCCAGCAGCTTGGGGCGGACAAACGAGCAGTACTTC.

This chain joins TRBV20-1 and TRBJ2-2; D unclear. Per the germline V gene, CDR1 is DFQATT and CDR2 is SNEGSKA (reference sequence). Trimming took off 5 bases at V and 4 bases at J, with 5 bases between the two ends. The CDR3 runs 11 residues. The CDR3 DNA reads as TGCAGTGCTCCTTCCACCGGGGAGCTGTTTTTT. This codes for CSAPSTGELFF.

The rearrangement links TRBV10-1 to TRBJ2-5, with D perhaps TRBD2 (5 bases). CDR1 WNHNN and CDR2 SYGVQD come from the germline V gene (reference sequence). Trimming took 4 bases from V and 3 from J, leaving 15 bases between them. CDR3 length: 15 amino acids. This chain's CDR3 is CASSVRPVGEETQYF. CDR3 in DNA: TGCGCCAGCAGTGTCAGGCCAGTCGGGGAAGAGACCCAGTACTTC.

The V and J genes are TRBV6-5 and TRBJ1-6; 7 nucleotides align to TRBD1. The junction had 5 bases not matched to a gene; V was cut back by 4 bases and J by 5 bases. CDR1 and CDR2 (germline): MNHEY, SVGAGI. The CDR3 consists of 15 residues. The CDR3: CASSLGDSHNSPLHF. The CDR3 DNA is TGTGCCAGCAGTTTGGGGGACAGCCATAATTCACCCCTCCACTTT.

The chain couples TRBV10-1 to TRBJ1-6; no clear D gene. The CDR3 loop spans 15 amino acids. Looked up from germline, CDR1 is WNHNN and CDR2 is SYGVQD (reference sequence). Trimming removed 11 bases at V and 4 bases at J, with 18 bases between. The CDR3 sequence: CAGLRESGYNSPLHF. In DNA form, the CDR3 reads TGCGCCGGGCTTAGGGAATCGGGATATAATTCACCCCTCCACTTT.

The rearrangement uses TRBV25-1 and TRBJ1-1, with 7 bases fitting TRBD1. The germline V gene encodes CDR1 MGHDK and CDR2 SYGVNS. This CDR3 has 15 amino acids. V trimming: 6 bases; J trimming: 7 bases; junction bases outside the gene matches: 14. DNA for the CDR3: TGTGCCAGCAGCCCCCATTGGAAACAGGGGAGTGAAGCTTTCTTT. This gives the protein CASSPHWKQGSEAFF.

This chain links TRBV6-5 with TRBJ1-3; possibly TRBD1 for D (5 bases). The CDR3 contains 12 residues. Germline lookup yields CDR1 MNHEY and CDR2 SVGAGI. The germline V and J ends were trimmed by 4 bases and 7 bases, with 8 bases remaining between them. Here the CDR3 reads CASSLGGNTIYF. The DNA of the CDR3 is TGTGCCAGCAGTTTGGGGGGGAACACCATATATTTT.

This CDR3 reads CASSLIAGMAEQFF. The CDR3 DNA reads as TGTGCCAGCAGTTTGATAGCGGGGATGGCTGAGCAGTTCTTC. The chain recombines TRBV28 with TRBJ2-1; 8 bases match TRBD2. The trim removed 3 bases at V and 9 bases at J, leaving 7 bases unmatched. The germline gives CDR1 MDHEN, CDR2 SYDVKM. The CDR3 has 14 residues.

The chain has TRBV28 and TRBJ1-4; D perhaps matches TRBD1 (5 bases). V was shortened by 4 bases and J by 2 bases, with 5 bases between the two germline ends. Germline V gene data show CDR1 as MDHEN and CDR2 as SYDVKM. The CDR3 covers 13 residues. CDR3 sequence (DNA): TGTGCCAGCAGTTCAGGGACTAATGAAAAACTGTTTTTT. This codes for CASSSGTNEKLFF.

The chain carries TRBV12-3 or TRBV12-4 and TRBJ2-2; D not resolved. Trimming removed 4 bases at V and 8 bases at J, with 11 bases between. The CDR3 totals 13 residues. Here the CDR3 DNA reads TGTGCCAGCAGTTCTTGGAGTACTGGGGAGCTGTTTTTT. It yields the protein CASSSWSTGELFF.

The chain has TRBV5-4 and TRBJ2-3, with a tentative D call TRBD1 (6 bases). Trimming took off 3 bases at V and 0 bases at J, with 14 bases between the two ends. The CDR3 totals 16 residues. Germline CDR1 and CDR2: SGHNT and YYREEE (reference sequence). As DNA, the CDR3 is TGTGCCAGCAGCTATAGGAATGGACAGAGCACAGATACGCAGTATTTT. Protein product: CASSYRNGQSTDTQYF.

This chain connects TRBV27 to TRBJ1-1; no firm D call. The CDR3 sequence is 15 residues long. CDR1 is MNHEY, CDR2 SMNVEV, per germline (reference sequence). V lost 4 bases to trimming and J lost 6 bases, with 18 bases between them. The CDR3 loop reads CASSSSDAVEPEAFF. The CDR3 DNA is TGTGCCAGCAGTTCATCTGATGCCGTAGAGCCTGAAGCTTTCTTT.

The rearrangement links TRBV5-1 to TRBJ1-2; 7 bases are shared with TRBD1. From germline, CDR1 is SGHRS and CDR2 YFSETQ. J gave up 6 bases and V 0 bases, and 2 bases lay outside the gene matches. The CDR3 covers 13 residues. CDR3 nucleotide sequence: TGCGCCAGCAGCTTGGTCGGGACAGATGGCTACACCTTC. This codes for CASSLVGTDGYTF.

This chain connects TRBV4-1 to TRBJ2-1, with 7 bases matching TRBD2. The CDR3 extends over 13 amino acids. Germline V lookup: CDR1 MGHRA, CDR2 YSYEKL. J was trimmed by 9 bases and V by 2 bases; bases with no gene match: 4. CDR3 region: CASSQSWEGEQFF. The CDR3 nucleotides are TGCGCCAGCAGCCAATCTTGGGAGGGTGAGCAGTTCTTC.

The chain has TRBV11-2 and TRBJ2-5; 10 bases align to TRBD2. Losses at the gene ends were 2 bases for V and 2 bases for J; bases not matched to a gene: 5. Germline CDR1 and CDR2: SGHAT and FQNNGV. The CDR3 spans 16 residues. This CDR3 is CASSLLLAGLQETQYF. For the CDR3, the DNA is TGTGCCAGCAGCTTACTACTAGCGGGACTACAAGAGACCCAGTACTTC. The full variable domain, completed using reference TRBV11-2 and TRBJ2-5, is EAGVAQSPRYKIIEKRQSVAFWCNPISGHATLYWYQQILGQGPKLLIQFQNNGVVDDSQLPKDRFSAERLKGVDSTLKIQPAKLEDSAVYLCASSLLLAGLQETQYFGPGTRLLVL.

V gene TRBV10-3 combines with J gene TRBJ2-7; 13 bases fit TRBD2. The CDR3 sequence is 16 residues long. The germline V gene has CDR1 ENHRY and CDR2 SYGVKD. V shed 5 bases, J shed 5 bases, and the junction held 9 bases outside the gene matches. Here the CDR3 reads CAISLRTSGGVDEQYF. In DNA form, the CDR3 reads TGTGCCATCAGTCTGAGGACTAGCGGGGGAGTAGACGAGCAGTACTTC.

Only one count was recorded for this clone. The chain carries TRBV5-1 and TRBJ1-2; D gene ambiguous. Looked up from germline, CDR1 is SGHRS and CDR2 is YFSETQ. Deletions cut 0 bases from V and 4 bases from J, with 10 bases between. The CDR3 contains 14 residues. The CDR3 bases are TGCGCCAGCAGCTTGGACGAACAGAGCTATGGCTACACCTTC. Translated: CASSLDEQSYGYTF.

This chain links TRBV4-2 with TRBJ2-5; D remains unclear. CDR1 is LGHNA, CDR2 YNFKEQ, per germline. Trimming removed 3 bases from V and 2 bases from J, with 7 bases in between. This CDR3 is built from 13 residues. CDR3 nucleotides: TGTGCCAGCAGCCAGAGTTGGCAAGAGACCCAGTACTTC. Its protein is CASSQSWQETQYF.

The V and J genes are TRBV5-1 and TRBJ1-2, with TRBD1 matching over 10 bases. The junction had 8 bases not matched to a gene; V was cut back by 2 bases and J by 4 bases. The CDR3 length is 16 residues. The germline gives CDR1 SGHRS, CDR2 YFSETQ. CDR3 nucleotides: TGCGCCAGCAGCTTCGGAGGGACAGGGGCTAGCTATGGCTACACCTTC. Protein: CASSFGGTGASYGYTF.

The chain links TRBV10-3 to TRBJ1-6; 10 nucleotides line up with TRBD1. The length of the CDR3 is 15 residues. CDR1 and CDR2 (germline): ENHRY, SYGVKD. V was clipped by 6 bases and J by 7 bases; unmatched bases: 6. CDR3 in amino acids: CAIRTGQGTNSPLHF. The CDR3, as DNA: TGTGCCATCAGGACGGGACAGGGGACGAATTCACCCCTCCACTTT.

The V gene is TRBV29-1, the J gene TRBJ2-7; 7 nucleotides line up with TRBD1. CDR1 is SQVTM and CDR2 is ANQGSEA in the germline V gene. The CDR3 has 15 amino acids. With V trimmed by 1 base and J by 2 bases, 8 bases remained unmatched. CDR3 sequence: CSVEGSGTEAYEQYF. CDR3 nucleotide sequence: TGCAGCGTTGAAGGATCCGGGACAGAGGCCTACGAGCAGTACTTC.

This clone has a handful of counts. This chain joins TRBV5-1 and TRBJ2-5; TRBD1 matches 9 bases. This CDR3 comprises 18 residues. CDR1 is SGHRS and CDR2 is YFSETQ in the germline V gene. Unmatched junction bases numbered 13, after V lost 0 bases and J lost 4 bases. The CDR3 sequence is CASSLDPGQGVQRETQYF. In nucleotides, the CDR3 is TGCGCCAGCAGCTTGGATCCGGGACAGGGCGTTCAGAGAGAGACCCAGTACTTC. Together with reference TRBV5-1 and TRBJ2-5, the CDR3 gives the full variable domain: KAGVTQTPRYLIKTRGQQVTLSCSPISGHRSVSWYQQTPGQGLQFLFEYFSETQRNKGNFPGRFSGRQFSNSRSEMNVSTLELGDSALYLCASSLDPGQGVQRETQYFGPGTRLLVL.

The chain couples TRBV5-4 to TRBJ1-3, with TRBD1 identical over 12 bases. After removal of 2 bases from V and 3 bases from J, the junction contained 6 bases not matched to a gene. The CDR3 runs to 17 residues. The germline CDR1 and CDR2 sequences are SGHNT and YYREEE (reference sequence). This CDR3 is CASSFPGQGAGGNTIYF. The CDR3 DNA sequence: TGTGCCAGCAGCTTCCCGGGACAGGGGGCGGGTGGAAACACCATATATTTT. Drawing the rest from reference TRBV5-4 and TRBJ1-3, the complete variable domain is ETGVTQSPTHLIKTRGQQVTLRCSSQSGHNTVSWYQQALGQGPQFIFQYYREEENGRGNFPPRFSGLQFPNYSSELNVNALELDDSALYLCASSFPGQGAGGNTIYFGEGSWLTVV.

On this clone: A read error is possible here, since a much larger clone lies one base away. This specimen includes other DNA sequences encoding the same CDR3. This chain links TRBV18 with TRBJ2-7, with TRBD1 matching over 7 bases. The germline V gene has CDR1 KGHSH and CDR2 LQKENI. The CDR3 sequence is 12 residues long. V gave up 3 bases and J gave up 7 bases; unmatched junction bases: 3. CDR3 sequence: CASSPGTVEQYF. In DNA, the CDR3 is TGTGCCAGCTCACCCGGGACAGTAGAGCAGTACTTC. The full variable domain, with the rest looked up from reference TRBV18 and TRBJ2-7, is NAGVMQNPRHLVRRRGQEARLRCSPMKGHSHVYWYRQLPEEGLKFMVYLQKENIIDESGMPKERFSAEFPKEGPSILRIQQVVRGDSAAYFCASSPGTVEQYFGPGTRLTVT.

This chain connects TRBV9 to TRBJ2-3; tentative D call: TRBD1 (5 bases). This CDR3 comprises 15 residues. V was pared by 1 base and J by 1 base, with 10 bases between. Germline-derived CDR1 and CDR2 are SGDLS and YYNGEE. The CDR3 coding sequence is TGTGCCAGCAGCGTAATGCAGGGTGGCACAGATACGCAGTATTTT. Translated: CASSVMQGGTDTQYF.

The rearrangement joins TRBV2 to TRBJ1-1; D uncertain. Germline CDR1 reads SNHLY; CDR2 reads FYNNEI. The CDR3 extends over 14 amino acids. V shed 6 bases and J shed 4 bases, with 15 bases lying between them. The CDR3 region is CASSWEEVSTEAFF. In nucleotides, the CDR3 is TGTGCCAGCAGCTGGGAGGAAGTGAGCACTGAAGCTTTCTTT.

This clone was seen a single time. The chain combines TRBV7-3 with TRBJ2-1; 11 bases are a match to TRBD2. This CDR3 region has 16 residues. The junction had 7 bases not matched to a gene; V was cut back by 5 bases and J by 4 bases. From germline, CDR1 is SGHTA and CDR2 FQGTGA. The CDR3 bases are TGTGCCAGCAGCCTACTAGCGGGGGCGGGGTACAATGAGCAGTTCTTC. Translated, it gives CASSLLAGAGYNEQFF.

This chain connects TRBV19 to TRBJ1-5; weak D call: TRBD1 (6 bases). In germline, CDR1 is LNHDA, CDR2 SQIVND (reference sequence). The CDR3 totals 15 residues. Trimming left V 6 bases short and J 3 bases short, with 15 bases between. CDR3 sequence (DNA): TGTGCCAGTAGACCGGGACACCTTTTCAATCAGCCCCAGCATTTT. Its translation: CASRPGHLFNQPQHF.